This TCR beta chain was retrieved from a study of OX40 agonist ivuxolimab in advanced cancers. About the study: Intravenous ivuxolimab was administered to patients every 2 weeks at 0.01 to 10 mg/kg. The study reported partial responses in three patients: one hepatocellular carcinoma, two cutaneous melanoma.

Libraries were prepared by immunoSEQ multiplex PCR; TCRdb keeps only in-frame clonotypes and omits some of them. The sample includes roughly 80,000 clones, roughly 85% of them seen just once. CDR1 is SGDLS and CDR2 is YYNGEE in the germline V gene. This CDR3 has 16 amino acids. With 2 bases removed from V and 0 bases from J, the gap between germline ends came to 12 bases. This chain links TRBV9 with TRBJ2-1; D not resolved. Sample: CD4+ or CD8+ T cells sorted from blood, taken in a trial of the OX40 agonist ivuxolimab. The receptor was isolated from an adult with an advanced solid tumor such as melanoma, head and neck, liver or kidney cancer. In nucleotides, the CDR3 is TGTGCCAGCAGCGTCGCAGGCCCGAGCTCCTACAATGAGCAGTTCTTC. Residues: CASSVAGPSSYNEQFF.